This T cell receptor (beta chain) was observed in a study of T cells after somatic rescue of genetic block. Using immunoSEQ multiplex PCR, the repertoire was profiled, and TCRdb retains in-frame clones only, with some absent. The table shows around 67,000 clones, with approximately 91% occurring only once. Sequenced material: peripheral blood mononuclear cells (PBMCs). The receptor's source is a man aged 30 to 39.

The CDR3 loop is CASSPGTAYEQYF. The CDR3 DNA follows: TGTGCCAGCAGCCCAGGGACCGCCTACGAGCAGTACTTC. The J gene is TRBJ2-7, the V gene TRBV11-2; D tentatively fits TRBD1 or TRBD2 (5 bases each). This CDR3 is 13 amino acids long. The germline V and J ends were trimmed by 5 bases and 2 bases, with 10 bases remaining between them. Germline V gene lookup returns CDR1 SGHAT and CDR2 FQNNGV.